Sequencing of this T cell receptor beta chain was carried out in a study of control samples from healthy donors and cancer patients. TCRdb's table, derived via immunoSEQ multiplex PCR, lists solely in-frame clones and lacks some. This table holds 80,000 to 100,000 clones, about 91% found once. The CDR3 has 13 residues. Germline V gives CDR1 SGDLS, CDR2 YYNGEE. Trimming cost V 3 bases and J 4 bases, with 10 bases left between them. The chain recombines TRBV9 with TRBJ2-5; no firm D call. Sequencing was carried out using blood. The receptor's source is a man aged 25 to 40 in good health. The CDR3 is CASSASVPETQYF. CDR3 nucleotide sequence: TGTGCCAGCAGCGCCTCGGTTCCAGAGACCCAGTACTTC.